This T cell receptor beta chain was observed in a study of blood T cell repertoires in COVID-19. For the study at large: From T cells, B-cell-depleted T cells, or PBMCs came the material, which was cDNA or gDNA.

Assay: immunoSEQ multiplex PCR; the TCRdb copy retains only in-frame clones and omits some. The data show 360,000 or so clones, around 90% seen once. The germline V and J ends were trimmed by 1 base and 3 bases, with 19 bases remaining between them. In germline, CDR1 is SQVTM, CDR2 ANQGSEA. The CDR3 runs to 16 residues. The receptor's source is a man younger than 35 with active or convalescent COVID-19. The sequencing input was peripheral blood. The V call is TRBV29-1, the J call TRBJ2-7, with D perhaps matching TRBD2 (6 bases). This chain's CDR3 is CSVEVVGLATHYEQYF. CDR3 nucleotides: TGCAGCGTTGAAGTGGTCGGGCTAGCGACTCACTACGAGCAGTACTTC.